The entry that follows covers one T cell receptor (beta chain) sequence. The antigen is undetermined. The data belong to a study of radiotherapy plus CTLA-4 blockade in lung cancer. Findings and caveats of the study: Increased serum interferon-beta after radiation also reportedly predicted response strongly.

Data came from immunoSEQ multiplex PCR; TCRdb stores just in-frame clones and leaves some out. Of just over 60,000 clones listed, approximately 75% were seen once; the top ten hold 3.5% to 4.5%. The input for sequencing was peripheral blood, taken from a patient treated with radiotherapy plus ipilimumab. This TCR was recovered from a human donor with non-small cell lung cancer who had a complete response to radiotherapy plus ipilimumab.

The CDR3 loop is CASNKASGANVLTF. The CDR3 DNA reads as TGTGCCAGCAACAAGGCCTCTGGGGCCAACGTCCTGACTTTC. The J gene is TRBJ2-6, the V gene TRBV6-1; unclear D gene. The V end lost 7 bases, the J end lost 0 bases, and 7 bases lay between the germline ends. The CDR3 has 14 amino acids. Germline CDR1 reads MNHNS; CDR2 reads SASEGT.